The 5 T cell receptor beta chains presented below share a single source sample, sequenced in a study of Ad26.COV2.S vaccination and SARS-CoV-2 variants. The treatment denotes: approximately 18 received Ad26.COV2.S at low or high dose, single or two shots; roughly five received placebo; per-sample allocation not given. Day 63 after the first vaccine or placebo injection was the time point for sampling. TCRdb's copy holds only in-frame clones and misses some; the assay was immunoSEQ multiplex PCR. Among roughly 300,000 clones listed, 80% to 90% were seen once. Material: peripheral blood, obtained in a trial of Ad26.COV2.S vaccine versus placebo. The receptor set was obtained from a person between 18 and 65 years old who received the Ad26.COV2.S COVID-19 vaccine or a placebo.

The chain recombines TRBV28 with TRBJ2-5, with 7 bases matching TRBD1. Losses at the gene ends were 7 bases for V and 0 bases for J; bases not matched to a gene: 11. Germline V CDR1 and CDR2: MDHEN, SYDVKM. The CDR3 contains 16 residues. CDR3 DNA sequence: TGTGCCAGCACTGGACTCACCGGGACAGACCAAGAGACCCAGTACTTC. Amino acid sequence: CASTGLTGTDQETQYF.

The gene calls are TRBV28 and TRBJ1-2; no clear D gene. CDR1 and CDR2 (germline): MDHEN, SYDVKM. V lost 10 bases and J 6 bases, leaving 18 bases between the germline ends. CDR3 length: 13 residues. CDR3 residues: CATGVKIWHGYTF. CDR3 DNA: TGTGCCACCGGGGTTAAAATATGGCATGGCTACACCTTC.

V gene TRBV2 combines with J gene TRBJ2-7; D possibly corresponds to TRBD2 (5 bases). Deletions cut 6 bases from V and 5 bases from J, with 14 bases between. The CDR3 sequence is 13 residues long. CDR1 is SNHLY, CDR2 FYNNEI, per germline. The CDR3 loop is CASRSDYPHEQYF. The CDR3 nucleotides read TGTGCCAGCAGGTCAGACTACCCTCACGAGCAGTACTTC.

V and J are TRBV3-1 (or the pseudogene TRBV3-2) and TRBJ2-3; 8 positions agree with TRBD2. Germline V gene sequence: CDR1 LGHDT, CDR2 YNNKEL (reference sequence). Trimming cost V 2 bases and J 6 bases; bases outside gene matches: 7. The CDR3 runs 15 residues. For the CDR3, the DNA is TGTGCCAGCAGCCAAAACGGGAGGGCCGTCGATACGCAGTATTTT. It translates to CASSQNGRAVDTQYF.

The V and J genes are TRBV30 and TRBJ2-1, with D perhaps TRBD1 (6 bases). The CDR3 consists of 12 residues. V lost 3 bases, J lost 7 bases, and 10 bases lay in between. The V gene's germline CDR1 is GTSNPN and CDR2 SVGIG (reference sequence). The CDR3 region is CAWSGTGNEQFF. CDR3 DNA: TGTGCCTGGAGCGGTACAGGGAATGAGCAGTTCTTC.